A single sample is the source of the 8 T cell receptor beta chains below, sequenced in a study of a mutant IDH1 vaccine in newly diagnosed glioma. Antigen specificity for these receptors is unknown. Documented time point: week 35, safety follow-up. Topical imiquimod accompanied each vaccine dose, which consisted of 300 ug of mutant IDH1 20-mer peptide. TCRdb's copy holds only in-frame clones and misses some; the assay was immunoSEQ multiplex PCR. Here the sample spans about 27,000 clones, over 80% being singletons. This specimen consisted of PBMCs, obtained from a glioma patient whose treatment included an IDH1 peptide vaccine. The source of these receptors is a man aged 25-45 years with glioma.

The chain has TRBV15 and TRBJ1-2; D is perhaps TRBD1 (5 bases). Trimming cost V 0 bases and J 3 bases, with 11 bases left between them. The CDR3 consists of 15 residues. Germline values: CDR1 LNHNV, CDR2 YYDKDF (reference sequence). In nucleotides, the CDR3 is TGTGCCACCAGCAGAGAAGGGAGGGGCGACTATGGCTACACCTTC. This encodes CATSREGRGDYGYTF.

The CDR3 loop is CASSLGVGGNTIYF. CDR3 nucleotide sequence: TGTGCCAGCAGCTTAGGAGTGGGAGGAAACACCATATATTTT. The chain employs TRBV13 and TRBJ1-3; no definite D call. V was shortened by 0 bases and J by 4 bases, with 7 bases between the two germline ends. The CDR3 consists of 14 residues. From germline, CDR1 is PRHDT and CDR2 FYEKMQ (reference sequence).

The rearrangement links TRBV7-9 to TRBJ1-1, with D unclear. V dropped 3 bases and J dropped 6 bases, with 14 bases sitting between them. CDR1 is SEHNR and CDR2 is FQNEAQ in the germline V gene (reference sequence). The CDR3 contains 14 residues. The CDR3 DNA reads TGTGCCAGCAGCTTTGCATTGACTATCGCTGAAGCTTTCTTT. It specifies CASSFALTIAEAFF.

The genes are TRBV2 and TRBJ2-1; 7 positions match TRBD1. The CDR3 extends over 13 amino acids. The ends lost 6 bases at V and 5 bases at J; junction bases unmatched: 4. CDR1 and CDR2 (germline): SNHLY, FYNNEI. CDR3 nucleotide sequence: TGTGCCAGCAGCCGGGACAGAGACAATGAGCAGTTCTTC. Translating it yields CASSRDRDNEQFF.

V and J are TRBV6-5 and TRBJ1-1; TRBD1 matches 7 bases. Germline loops: CDR1 MNHEY, CDR2 SVGAGI. The CDR3 is made up of 15 amino acids. Trimming removed 3 bases from V and 4 bases from J; junction bases left unmatched: 8. The CDR3 coding sequence is TGTGCCAGCAGTTATGAGACAGGGCCAGGCACTGAAGCTTTCTTT. Encoded protein: CASSYETGPGTEAFF.

The chain links TRBV5-4 to TRBJ2-7; 10 positions agree with TRBD1. The junction had 6 bases not matched to a gene; V was cut back by 3 bases and J by 3 bases. This CDR3 spans 15 amino acids. CDR1 is SGHNT and CDR2 is YYREEE in the germline V gene (reference sequence). Here the CDR3 reads CASSSTGTGDYEQYF. In DNA form, the CDR3 reads TGTGCCAGCAGCTCTACCGGGACAGGGGACTACGAGCAGTACTTC.

The chain has TRBV7-3 and TRBJ1-2; no clear D gene. Looked up from germline, CDR1 is SGHTA and CDR2 is FQGTGA. Trimming left V 6 bases short and J 9 bases short, with 17 bases between. This CDR3 contains 13 residues. CDR3 DNA: TGTGCCAGCAGGGACTTCGAGCCTGTAAGCTACACCTTC. Residues: CASRDFEPVSYTF.

The V gene is TRBV30, the J gene TRBJ2-2; the D is unclear. CDR3 length: 13 amino acids. Trimming removed 5 bases from V and 5 bases from J, with 12 bases in between. Germline CDR1 GTSNPN, CDR2 SVGIG (reference sequence). CDR3 amino acids: CAWGVTSTGELFF. The CDR3 DNA is TGTGCCTGGGGGGTGACTTCAACCGGGGAGCTGTTTTTT.